This passage covers 11 T cell receptor beta chains from one sample sequenced in a study of blood T cell repertoires in COVID-19. The assay was immunoSEQ multiplex PCR, and TCRdb's table has in-frame clones only and misses some. The table has about 40,000 clones, roughly 80% seen once. The sequenced material came from peripheral blood. Receptor source: a woman in her sixties with acute or convalescent COVID-19.

This chain connects TRBV3-1 (or the pseudogene TRBV3-2) to TRBJ1-2; tentatively, D is TRBD1 (5 bases). Germline V lookup: CDR1 LGHDT, CDR2 YNNKEL (reference sequence). With 3 bases removed from V and 8 bases from J, the gap between germline ends came to 22 bases. CDR3 length: 16 residues. The CDR3 DNA reads as TGTGCCAGCAGCCAGTGGCCTGCTGGGGTGGCAGGGGGCTACACCTTC. Translation gives CASSQWPAGVAGGYTF.

The chain is built from TRBV5-1 and TRBJ2-3; 11 bases are shared with TRBD2. V trimming: 0 bases; J trimming: 0 bases; junction bases outside the gene matches: 3. This CDR3 has 17 residues. Germline V gene lookup returns CDR1 SGHRS and CDR2 YFSETQ. CDR3: CASSLGLAGGSTDTQYF. The CDR3, as DNA: TGCGCCAGCAGCTTGGGTCTAGCGGGAGGTAGCACAGATACGCAGTATTTT.

The genes are TRBV9 and TRBJ1-3; D is perhaps TRBD1 (5 bases). The germline V and J ends were trimmed by 0 bases and 2 bases, with 18 bases remaining between them. The CDR3 has 18 amino acids. CDR1 is SGDLS, CDR2 YYNGEE, per germline. The CDR3 DNA sequence: TGTGCCAGCAGCGTAGCCCCGGTGAACCAGGGTGCTGGAAACACCATATATTTT. It encodes CASSVAPVNQGAGNTIYF.

This clone was counted a few times. CDR3 bases: TGTGCCAGCAGTTTTGGCGGAGAGGGCAATGGCAATCAGCCCCAGCATTTT. This sequence encodes CASSFGGEGNGNQPQHF. The chain employs TRBV28 and TRBJ1-5; D gene uncertain. CDR1 is MDHEN and CDR2 is SYDVKM in the germline V gene. The V end was cut by 3 bases, the J end by 2 bases, with 17 bases between. This CDR3 has 17 amino acids. The full variable domain, with the rest looked up from reference TRBV28 and TRBJ1-5, is DVKVTQSSRYLVKRTGEKVFLECVQDMDHENMFWYRQDPGLGLRLIYFSYDVKMKEKGDIPEGYSVSREKKERFSLILESASTNQTSMYLCASSFGGEGNGNQPQHFGDGTRLSIL.

The V call is TRBV3-1 (or the pseudogene TRBV3-2), the J call TRBJ1-6, with D possibly TRBD1 on 5 matching bases. V was shortened by 4 bases and J by 4 bases, with 11 bases between the two germline ends. The CDR3 extends over 15 amino acids. Germline V gene data show CDR1 as LGHDT and CDR2 as YNNKEL (reference sequence). CDR3 residues: CASSPRDGYNSPLHF. The CDR3 region has the DNA TGTGCCAGCAGCCCGCGGGACGGTTATAATTCACCCCTCCACTTT.

This clone was observed a handful of times. This rearrangement joins TRBV3-1 (or the pseudogene TRBV3-2) to TRBJ1-2; D possibly corresponds to TRBD1 (6 bases). CDR1 LGHDT and CDR2 YNNKEL come from the germline V gene (reference sequence). This CDR3 region has 18 residues. V dropped 1 base and J dropped 8 bases, with 26 bases sitting between them. The CDR3, as DNA: TGTGCCAGCAGCCAAGTGGACGGCAGGGGATGGGTTTCTTGGGGCTACACCTTC. Protein product: CASSQVDGRGWVSWGYTF.

J is TRBJ2-7 and V is TRBV9, with D hard to call. This CDR3 contains 14 residues. Germline CDR1 reads SGDLS; CDR2 reads YYNGEE. Trimming removed 0 bases at V and 5 bases at J, with 12 bases between. As DNA, the CDR3 is TGTGCCAGCAGCGTAGGCCCAGCGAACCACGAGCAGTACTTC. Its protein is CASSVGPANHEQYF.

The chain is built from TRBV4-1 and TRBJ1-6, with D tentatively TRBD1 (5 bases). The CDR3 has 15 residues. The V end was cut by 2 bases, the J end by 10 bases, with 15 bases between. Germline V CDR1 and CDR2: MGHRA, YSYEKL. CDR3 DNA sequence: TGCGCCAGCAGCCAACCGGGACTCAAAGGGTCACCCCTCCACTTT. Protein product: CASSQPGLKGSPLHF.

The V call is TRBV9, the J call TRBJ1-2; 9 bases are a match to TRBD1. With 7 bases clipped from V and 5 bases from J, the junction kept 9 bases outside the gene matches. The CDR3 runs 14 residues. Germline-derived CDR1 and CDR2 are SGDLS and YYNGEE. CDR3 residues: CASGAGTGTYGYTF. CDR3 bases: TGTGCCAGCGGGGCCGGGACAGGGACATATGGCTACACCTTC.

The chain carries TRBV29-1 and TRBJ1-2, with unresolved D. V gave up 5 bases and J gave up 4 bases, with 17 bases separating them. The CDR3 spans 14 residues. The V gene's germline CDR1 is SQVTM and CDR2 ANQGSEA. The CDR3 loop is CSVRSGPIPYGYTF. The CDR3 region has the DNA TGCAGCGTTAGGAGCGGTCCAATACCCTATGGCTACACCTTC.

CDR3 DNA: TGCGCCAGCAGCTACGGGACTAGCGACTCCTACGAGCAGTACTTC. Protein sequence: CASSYGTSDSYEQYF. The rearrangement links TRBV5-1 to TRBJ2-7, with 10 bases aligning to TRBD2. Germline loops: CDR1 SGHRS, CDR2 YFSETQ. J lost 0 bases, V lost 3 bases, and 3 bases had no gene match. CDR3 length: 15 amino acids.